These 9 T cell receptor beta chains originate from one sample sequenced in a study of blood T cell repertoires in COVID-19. The data were produced by immunoSEQ multiplex PCR, yet TCRdb's version contains in-frame clones alone and is incomplete. Among approximately 350,000 clones listed, about 90% were seen once. The sample consisted of PBMCs or T cells enriched from blood (not recorded which). The receptors derive from a woman aged 30 to 39 who had recovered from COVID-19.

The CDR3 loop is CATSDSGRRSYEQYF. The CDR3 DNA sequence: TGTGCCACCAGTGACAGCGGGAGGCGCTCCTACGAGCAGTACTTC. The V and J genes are TRBV24-1 and TRBJ2-7; 9 positions match TRBD2. This CDR3 has 15 residues. Germline CDR1 reads KGHDR; CDR2 reads SFDVKD. Trimming took 4 bases from V and 0 from J; bases not matched to a gene: 3.

The gene calls are TRBV6-6 and TRBJ1-4; the D gene is possibly TRBD1 (6 bases). V shed 6 bases and J shed 9 bases, with 23 bases lying between them. The CDR3 consists of 16 residues. Germline values: CDR1 MNHNY, CDR2 SVGAGI (reference sequence). CDR3 in DNA: TGTGCCAGCAGCAAAACGACGCTTCGGGACACCCAAAAACTGTTTTTT. This encodes CASSKTTLRDTQKLFF.

The chain has TRBV9 and TRBJ2-1; tentative D call: TRBD1 (6 bases). The germline V gene encodes CDR1 SGDLS and CDR2 YYNGEE. Trimming took 4 bases from V and 0 from J, leaving 17 bases between them. The CDR3 spans 17 residues. In nucleotides, the CDR3 is TGTGCCAGCAGCTCAGGGCCAGGGGAACTCTCCTACAATGAGCAGTTCTTC. It is translated as CASSSGPGELSYNEQFF. Combining the CDR3 with reference TRBV9 and TRBJ2-1 gives the whole variable domain DSGVTQTPKHLITATGQRVTLRCSPRSGDLSVYWYQQSLDQGLQFLIQYYNGEERAKGNILERFSAQQFPDLHSELNLSSLELGDSALYFCASSSGPGELSYNEQFFGPGTRLTVL.

This sequence joins TRBV6-5 and TRBJ2-3; 15 positions match TRBD2. The CDR3 sequence is 15 residues long. The V segment lost 5 bases and the J segment 7 bases; nucleotides outside the gene matches: 4. Germline loops: CDR1 MNHEY, CDR2 SVGAGI. Here the CDR3 reads CASSKGLAGGNTQYF. The CDR3 DNA is TGTGCCAGCAGTAAGGGACTAGCGGGAGGCAATACGCAGTATTTT.

The chain combines TRBV12-3 or TRBV12-4 with TRBJ2-7; D is perhaps TRBD1 (6 bases). V gave up 5 bases and J gave up 2 bases, with 10 bases separating them. There are 13 residues in the CDR3. DNA for the CDR3: TGTGCCAGCAGTCCGGGACAAACCTACGAGCAGTACTTC. Its protein is CASSPGQTYEQYF.

This clone has just a few counts. This chain joins TRBV27 and TRBJ2-7, with TRBD2 identical over 10 bases. The length of the CDR3 is 14 residues. J lost 9 bases, V lost 3 bases, and 8 bases had no gene match. Germline V gene lookup returns CDR1 MNHEY and CDR2 SMNVEV (reference sequence). The CDR3 loop reads CASSFLASGSRQYF. The CDR3, as DNA: TGTGCCAGCAGTTTTCTAGCTAGCGGGAGCCGGCAGTACTTC.

The V call is TRBV6-5, the J call TRBJ2-5; 11 bases are shared with TRBD1. Germline values: CDR1 MNHEY, CDR2 SVGAGI. This CDR3 spans 15 amino acids. J gave up 4 bases and V 2 bases, and 3 bases lay outside the gene matches. This CDR3 is CASSYPGQGGETQYF. The CDR3, as DNA: TGTGCCAGCAGTTACCCGGGACAGGGGGGAGAGACCCAGTACTTC.

This chain's CDR3 is CASRRERQGNGYTF. In DNA, the CDR3 is TGTGCCAGCAGAAGGGAACGACAGGGAAATGGCTACACCTTC. The J gene is TRBJ1-2, the V gene TRBV6-5, with 7 bases aligning to TRBD1. Trimming cost V 6 bases and J 6 bases; bases outside gene matches: 10. This CDR3 spans 14 amino acids. CDR1 MNHEY and CDR2 SVGAGI come from the germline V gene.

The chain uses TRBV10-3 and TRBJ2-5, with a possible D match to TRBD1 (5 bases). The CDR3 loop spans 18 amino acids. V was clipped by 2 bases and J by 0 bases, with 19 bases between them. Germline V gene lookup returns CDR1 ENHRY and CDR2 SYGVKD. In DNA, the CDR3 is TGTGCCATCAGTGAGCCGGATCTTCAACAGGAGTACCAAGAGACCCAGTACTTC. Translating it yields CAISEPDLQQEYQETQYF.